This section outlines one TCR beta chain sequence together with its context. Cohort assignment relied on participant-reported clinical history. Here immunoSEQ multiplex PCR was the method, and the copy in TCRdb shows in-frame clones only, minus some. The sample lists approximately 220,000 clones, roughly 85% seen once, with over 3% in the top ten. The data were obtained in a study of blood T cell repertoires in COVID-19. V was clipped by 4 bases and J by 5 bases; unmatched bases: 5. Germline loops: CDR1 SQVTM, CDR2 ANQGSEA. CDR3 length: 14 amino acids. The chain combines TRBV29-1 with TRBJ2-2; TRBD1 matches 9 bases. The TCR comes from a woman aged 40-49 years with acute COVID-19. Sample: PBMCs or T cells enriched from blood (not recorded which). Here the CDR3 reads CSVGGQGNTGELFF. CDR3 DNA sequence: TGCAGCGTTGGGGGACAGGGAAATACCGGGGAGCTGTTTTTT.